The present T cell receptor beta chain was sequenced within a study of blood T cells in healthy people across ages. The CDR3 has 14 residues. The V segment lost 7 bases and the J segment 5 bases; nucleotides outside the gene matches: 7. Primed by a sample-barcoded 5' primer and a J-beta primer mix, a second PCR proceeded for 7 to 11 cycles. Every single cDNA molecule received a tag from a template-switch adaptor with 12 random nucleotides. From the 5' RACE reads, TCRdb called clonotypes with MiXCR, one entry per CDR3 protein. This sample has some 760,000 distinct CDR3 sequences, with 20% to 25% found just once. This sample was shared with a second study, whose subject was T cells of mothers and their children.

V and J are TRBV12-3 or TRBV12-4 and TRBJ1-1; 10 bases fit TRBD1. This clonotype was sampled from a boy younger than 18 in good health. Sequenced input: blood. CDR3 sequence: CASTLGQGWTEAFF. The CDR3 DNA reads TGTGCCAGCACTCTGGGACAGGGGTGGACTGAAGCTTTCTTT.